This passage covers 27 T cell receptor beta chains from one sample sequenced in a study of T cell responses to AZD1222 COVID-19 vaccine. Libraries were prepared by immunoSEQ multiplex PCR; TCRdb keeps only in-frame clonotypes and omits some of them. The sample contains about 99,000 clones, more than 85% of which appear only once. Material: peripheral blood, obtained 28 days after the second AZD1222 dose. All receptors derive from an adult who received the AZD1222 COVID-19 vaccine.

The chain carries TRBV6-5 and TRBJ1-3; 10 positions agree with TRBD1. J lost 4 bases, V lost 6 bases, and 0 bases had no gene match. The CDR3 loop spans 13 amino acids. CDR1 is MNHEY, CDR2 SVGAGI, per germline. Written as DNA, the CDR3 is TGTGCCAGCAGGACAGGGGGCGGAAACACCATATATTTT. Protein product: CASRTGGGNTIYF.

J is TRBJ2-7 and V is TRBV4-1, with D perhaps matching TRBD1 (5 bases). V lost 1 base and J lost 1, with 8 bases in between. This CDR3 is built from 14 residues. CDR1 MGHRA and CDR2 YSYEKL come from the germline V gene. The CDR3 spells CASSQVQGSYEQYF. CDR3 nucleotides: TGCGCCAGCAGCCAAGTTCAGGGTTCCTACGAGCAGTACTTC.

The chain recombines TRBV6-5 with TRBJ2-7, with 9 bases that match TRBD2. V lost 7 bases, J lost 1 base, and 5 bases stayed unmatched. The germline CDR1 and CDR2 sequences are MNHEY and SVGAGI. CDR3 length: 14 residues. CDR3 protein: CASTRSGRSYEQYF. CDR3 nucleotides: TGTGCCAGCACTCGGAGCGGGAGGTCCTACGAGCAGTACTTC.

V gene TRBV5-1 combines with J gene TRBJ2-1, with a possible D match to TRBD2 (7 bases). CDR1 SGHRS and CDR2 YFSETQ come from the germline V gene. Trimming took off 0 bases at V and 9 bases at J, with 16 bases between the two ends. This CDR3 has 15 residues. CDR3 DNA sequence: TGCGCCAGCAGCTTGGCCGCGGGGGCGGTGGGTGAGCAGTTCTTC. The encoded protein is CASSLAAGAVGEQFF.

The J gene is TRBJ2-1, the V gene TRBV11-2, with TRBD1 matching over 8 bases. The CDR3 runs to 16 residues. Germline CDR1 reads SGHAT; CDR2 reads FQNNGV. J was trimmed by 7 bases and V by 3 bases; bases with no gene match: 11. CDR3 nucleotide sequence: TGTGCCAGCAGCTTTTTACCGGGACAGGTTAGAAATGAGCAGTTCTTC. This gives the protein CASSFLPGQVRNEQFF.

The chain couples TRBV19 to TRBJ1-5, with D possibly matching TRBD1 (6 bases). V lost 4 bases to trimming and J lost 5 bases, with 18 bases between them. CDR1 and CDR2 (germline): LNHDA, SQIVND (reference sequence). The CDR3 extends over 16 amino acids. The CDR3 sequence is CASSTGPRTVDQPQHF. The DNA of the CDR3 is TGTGCCAGTAGTACGGGACCTAGGACAGTTGATCAGCCCCAGCATTTT.

V is TRBV28 and J is TRBJ1-4, with TRBD1 as a possible D gene (6 bases). V was cut by 3 bases and J by 8 bases, with 13 bases left in between. The germline gives CDR1 MDHEN, CDR2 SYDVKM. The CDR3 contains 14 residues. The CDR3 reads CASSLRGATEKLFF. The CDR3 DNA reads as TGTGCCAGCAGTTTGCGGGGGGCTACGGAAAAACTGTTTTTT.

This chain joins TRBV28 and TRBJ1-5; possibly TRBD1 for D (5 bases). CDR1 and CDR2 (germline): MDHEN, SYDVKM. This CDR3 is built from 14 residues. V shed 3 bases and J shed 4 bases, with 10 bases lying between them. CDR3 coding DNA: TGTGCCAGCAGTTTTAGGGGTTTTAATCAGCCCCAGCATTTT. It yields the protein CASSFRGFNQPQHF.

Only one count was recorded for this clone. V is TRBV5-1 and J is TRBJ2-7; 11 positions agree with TRBD2. This CDR3 has 15 residues. Looked up from germline, CDR1 is SGHRS and CDR2 is YFSETQ. J lost 4 bases, V lost 3 bases, and 6 bases had no gene match. The CDR3 DNA reads as TGCGCCAGCAGCTACCTAGCGGGAGGCGAGTACGAGCAGTACTTC. It encodes CASSYLAGGEYEQYF.

The J gene is TRBJ2-5, the V gene TRBV6-1; D may be TRBD1 (5 bases). CDR1 is MNHNS and CDR2 is SASEGT in the germline V gene. The CDR3 loop spans 15 amino acids. Trimming cost V 2 bases and J 1 base, with 11 bases left between them. CDR3 nucleotide sequence: TGTGCCAGCAGTGAAATTGCAGGGTCCCAAGAGACCCAGTACTTC. Amino acid sequence: CASSEIAGSQETQYF.

The gene calls are TRBV28 and TRBJ1-4; D remains unclear. The CDR3 totals 15 residues. Per germline, CDR1 MDHEN and CDR2 SYDVKM. Trimming stripped 8 bases from V and 4 bases from J, with 17 bases between. The CDR3 coding sequence is TGTGCCAGCTCCCTTCGCGGGGTCGGTAATGAAAAACTGTTTTTT. Amino acid sequence: CASSLRGVGNEKLFF.

The V call is TRBV11-2, the J call TRBJ1-3; D not certain. Germline V gene data show CDR1 as SGHAT and CDR2 as FQNNGV. The CDR3 sequence is 14 residues long. The ends were cut back, 5 bases at V and 2 bases at J, with 10 bases in the middle. The CDR3, as DNA: TGTGCCAGCAGCCCCGGCGTCGCTGGAAACACCATATATTTT. Its translation is CASSPGVAGNTIYF. The entire variable domain, with the rest obtained from reference TRBV11-2 and TRBJ1-3, is as follows: EAGVAQSPRYKIIEKRQSVAFWCNPISGHATLYWYQQILGQGPKLLIQFQNNGVVDDSQLPKDRFSAERLKGVDSTLKIQPAKLEDSAVYLCASSPGVAGNTIYFGEGSWLTVV.

The chain links TRBV5-1 to TRBJ2-7; D is possibly TRBD1 (5 bases). This CDR3 spans 14 amino acids. The germline V gene has CDR1 SGHRS and CDR2 YFSETQ. Trimming left V 1 base short and J 6 bases short, with 14 bases between. The DNA for the CDR3 is TGCGCCAGCAGCTTGCTCGGCAGGGTGGGCGAGCAGTACTTC. Encoded protein: CASSLLGRVGEQYF.

This chain uses TRBV6-2 or TRBV6-3 with TRBJ2-1, with D perhaps TRBD1 (6 bases). The germline V and J ends were trimmed by 5 bases and 12 bases, with 17 bases remaining between them. CDR3 length: 13 amino acids. Looked up from germline, CDR1 is MNHEY and CDR2 is SVGEGT. The CDR3 DNA follows: TGTGCCAGCAGTATTACAGGGATCAGTGGGCAGTTCTTC. Translating it yields CASSITGISGQFF.

The V and J genes are TRBV6-1 and TRBJ2-1, with TRBD2 identical over 15 bases. This CDR3 is 16 amino acids long. The ends lost 3 bases at V and 10 bases at J; junction bases unmatched: 7. CDR1 and CDR2 from the germline V gene are MNHNS and SASEGT. This chain's CDR3 is CASSEGGGTSGREQFF. In DNA, the CDR3 is TGTGCCAGCAGTGAGGGGGGTGGGACTAGCGGGAGGGAGCAGTTCTTC.

This clone was detected many times. V and J are TRBV3-1 (or the pseudogene TRBV3-2) and TRBJ1-6; 10 bases match TRBD1. The CDR3 sequence is 14 residues long. V shed 2 bases, J shed 10 bases, and the junction held 2 bases outside the gene matches. From germline, CDR1 is LGHDT and CDR2 YNNKEL (reference sequence). The chain's CDR3 is CASSQWDRGSPLHF. CDR3 DNA: TGTGCCAGCAGCCAATGGGACAGGGGATCACCCCTCCACTTT.

The chain recombines TRBV5-1 with TRBJ2-1; D may correspond to TRBD1 or TRBD2 (5 bases each). The CDR3 loop spans 17 amino acids. The germline CDR1 and CDR2 sequences are SGHRS and YFSETQ. V lost 0 bases, J lost 5 bases, and 18 bases lay in between. Here the CDR3 reads CASSLGGGGVQNNEQFF. The CDR3 region has the DNA TGCGCCAGCAGCTTGGGTGGTGGGGGAGTTCAGAACAATGAGCAGTTCTTC.

The chain employs TRBV28 and TRBJ1-2, with TRBD1 matching 7 bases. Germline V gene sequence: CDR1 MDHEN, CDR2 SYDVKM. V was clipped by 7 bases and J by 8 bases; unmatched bases: 7. The CDR3 loop spans 12 amino acids. The CDR3 here is CASTEGARGYTF. The CDR3 region has the DNA TGTGCCAGCACCGAGGGGGCGCGCGGCTACACCTTC.

V is TRBV28 and J is TRBJ1-1; tentative D call: TRBD1 (6 bases). This CDR3 has 14 amino acids. Trimming took off 5 bases at V and 1 base at J, with 11 bases between the two ends. CDR1 and CDR2 (germline): MDHEN, SYDVKM. CDR3 protein: CASSNGGWNTEAFF. CDR3 coding DNA: TGTGCCAGCAGTAATGGGGGCTGGAACACTGAAGCTTTCTTT.

The J gene is TRBJ1-1, the V gene TRBV3-1 (or the pseudogene TRBV3-2); 10 nucleotides agree with TRBD1. Per germline, CDR1 LGHDT and CDR2 YNNKEL (reference sequence). Trimming removed 4 bases from V and 5 bases from J; junction bases left unmatched: 7. The CDR3 contains 15 residues. DNA for the CDR3: TGTGCCAGCAGCCGACAGACAGGGGGCACGACTGAAGCTTTCTTT. Its translation: CASSRQTGGTTEAFF.

Only one count was recorded for this clone. The rearrangement joins TRBV11-2 to TRBJ2-1; D unclear. V lost 0 bases and J lost 6, with 9 bases in between. The CDR3 loop spans 14 amino acids. The V gene's germline CDR1 is SGHAT and CDR2 FQNNGV. In nucleotides, the CDR3 is TGTGCCAGCAGCTTAGATAAAGTTTTCAATGAGCAGTTCTTC. This sequence encodes CASSLDKVFNEQFF.

Notes on this clone: Germline is not matched at one junction end, which may reflect a read error. The chain combines TRBV7-7 with TRBJ2-3; 7 bases are shared with TRBD1. The CDR3 sequence is 17 residues long. Germline V gene lookup returns CDR1 SSHAT and CDR2 FNYEAQ (reference sequence). This CDR3 is CASSPRIQGVKTDTQYF. CDR3 coding DNA: TGTGCTAGCAGCCCCCGAATCCAGGGGGTCAAAACAGATACGCAGTATTTT. Looking up the rest from reference TRBV7-7 and TRBJ2-3 gives the full variable domain: GAGVSQSPRYKVTKRGQDVTLRCDPISSHATLYWYQQALGQGPEFLTYFNYEAQPDKSGLPSDRFSAERPEGSISTLTIQRTEQRDSAMYRCASSPRIQGVKTDTQYFGPGTRLTVL.

The CDR3 is CASSSDSSGKSYEQYF. In DNA, the CDR3 is TGTGCCAGCAGCTCAGATTCTAGCGGGAAATCTTACGAGCAGTACTTC. The V and J genes are TRBV7-9 and TRBJ2-7; 9 bases align to TRBD2. Unmatched junction bases numbered 11, after V lost 4 bases and J lost 4 bases. CDR1 and CDR2 (germline): SEHNR, FQNEAQ (reference sequence). The CDR3 is 16 residues long.

Here the CDR3 reads CASSLTGEWAGELFF. The CDR3 bases are TGTGCCAGCAGTCTGACAGGGGAGTGGGCCGGGGAGCTGTTTTTT. The chain has TRBV6-2 or TRBV6-3 and TRBJ2-2; 8 bases are a match to TRBD1. Per germline, CDR1 MNHEY and CDR2 SVGEGT. This CDR3 region has 15 residues. J lost 6 bases, V lost 5 bases, and 8 bases had no gene match.

The chain employs TRBV4-1 and TRBJ2-7; D unresolved. Looked up from germline, CDR1 is MGHRA and CDR2 is YSYEKL. This CDR3 contains 16 residues. Trimming took off 0 bases at V and 3 bases at J, with 15 bases between the two ends. CDR3 in amino acids: CASSQDSRTRVYEQYF. The CDR3 DNA follows: TGCGCCAGCAGCCAAGATTCGCGAACAAGGGTCTACGAGCAGTACTTC.

The rearrangement uses TRBV9 and TRBJ2-3; the match to TRBD2 covers 10 bases. Unmatched junction bases numbered 2, after V lost 3 bases and J lost 1 base. Germline V lookup: CDR1 SGDLS, CDR2 YYNGEE. The length of the CDR3 is 15 residues. The CDR3 spells CASSEREGGTDTQYF. In nucleotides, the CDR3 is TGTGCCAGCAGCGAGCGGGAGGGTGGCACAGATACGCAGTATTTT.

The V and J genes are TRBV19 and TRBJ1-4; TRBD1 might be the D (5 bases). Germline V gene sequence: CDR1 LNHDA, CDR2 SQIVND (reference sequence). The CDR3 runs 14 residues. V shed 8 bases and J shed 0 bases, with 10 bases lying between them. This CDR3 reads CASGMGATNEKLFF. The CDR3 bases are TGTGCCAGTGGCATGGGGGCAACTAATGAAAAACTGTTTTTT.